This passage covers 14 T cell receptor beta chains from one sample sequenced in a study of OX40 agonist ivuxolimab in advanced cancers. Using immunoSEQ multiplex PCR, the repertoire was profiled, and TCRdb retains in-frame clones only, with some absent. The sample contains about 64,000 clones, about four fifths of which appear only once. This material consisted of CD4+ or CD8+ T cells sorted from blood, taken in a trial of the OX40 agonist ivuxolimab. The receptors were gathered from an adult with an advanced solid tumor such as melanoma, head and neck, liver or kidney cancer.

V is TRBV2 and J is TRBJ2-1; D possibly matches TRBD1 or TRBD2 (5 bases each). The germline V gene encodes CDR1 SNHLY and CDR2 FYNNEI. The CDR3 is made up of 13 amino acids. The V gene lost 7 bases and the J gene lost 0 bases, with 7 bases spanning the gap. CDR3 region: CASKRGSYNEQFF. CDR3 DNA sequence: TGTGCCAGCAAGAGGGGCTCCTACAATGAGCAGTTCTTC. The full variable domain, in which reference TRBV2 and TRBJ2-1 provide the parts outside the CDR3, is EPEVTQTPSHQVTQMGQEVILRCVPISNHLYFYWYRQILGQKVEFLVSFYNNEISEKSEIFDDQFSVERPDGSNFTLKIRSTKLEDSAMYFCASKRGSYNEQFFGPGTRLTVL.

The chain couples TRBV18 to TRBJ2-7, with D hard to call. Germline V gene data show CDR1 as KGHSH and CDR2 as LQKENI. V lost 0 bases and J lost 4, with 13 bases in between. The CDR3 contains 15 residues. CDR3 amino acids: CASSPPGSSLYEQYF. Here the CDR3 DNA reads TGTGCCAGCTCACCACCGGGATCTTCGCTGTACGAGCAGTACTTC.

The CDR3 here is CASSSLQGRNTGELFF. CDR3 bases: TGCGCCAGCAGCTCCCTCCAGGGGCGGAACACCGGGGAGCTGTTTTTT. This sequence joins TRBV5-1 and TRBJ2-2, with a tentative D call TRBD1 (6 bases). Germline CDR1 and CDR2: SGHRS and YFSETQ. The CDR3 has 16 amino acids. Deletions cut 3 bases from V and 1 base from J, with 13 bases between.

The chain carries TRBV19 and TRBJ1-2; no firm D call. Trimming left V 1 base short and J 4 bases short, with 7 bases between. CDR1 is LNHDA and CDR2 is SQIVND in the germline V gene (reference sequence). This CDR3 is 13 amino acids long. In DNA form, the CDR3 reads TGTGCCAGTAGTATAGCGGGTGGCTATGGCTACACCTTC. Its protein is CASSIAGGYGYTF.

The chain uses TRBV30 and TRBJ1-1; no reliable D call. The CDR3 extends over 13 amino acids. V lost 4 bases, J lost 3 bases, and 12 bases lay in between. CDR1 and CDR2 (germline): GTSNPN, SVGIG (reference sequence). The CDR3 reads CAWNLRGDTEAFF. The CDR3 DNA reads as TGTGCCTGGAATCTGCGCGGGGACACTGAAGCTTTCTTT.

The chain couples TRBV19 to TRBJ2-3; the match to TRBD2 covers 10 bases. The CDR3 loop spans 15 amino acids. V trimming: 4 bases; J trimming: 1 base; junction bases outside the gene matches: 2. The germline gives CDR1 LNHDA, CDR2 SQIVND (reference sequence). The CDR3 DNA reads TGTGCCAGTAGTACGGGACTAGCGCGCACAGATACGCAGTATTTT. This encodes CASSTGLARTDTQYF.

This clone was seen only a few times. The chain is built from TRBV19 and TRBJ1-4; the D is unclear. The CDR3 loop spans 16 amino acids. Looked up from germline, CDR1 is LNHDA and CDR2 is SQIVND (reference sequence). The V end was cut by 3 bases, the J end by 0 bases, with 11 bases between. In nucleotides, the CDR3 is TGTGCCAGTAGTATCTCGTGGGATGCAACTAATGAAAAACTGTTTTTT. This sequence encodes CASSISWDATNEKLFF. The variable domain in full, completed from reference TRBV19 and TRBJ1-4, reads DGGITQSPKYLFRKEGQNVTLSCEQNLNHDAMYWYRQDPGQGLRLIYYSQIVNDFQKGDIAEGYSVSREKKESFPLTVTSAQKNPTAFYLCASSISWDATNEKLFFGSGTQLSVL.

The J gene is TRBJ1-1, the V gene TRBV6-6; D possibly corresponds to TRBD1 (5 bases). The CDR3 length is 15 residues. V lost 4 bases and J lost 4, with 16 bases in between. Germline assignment: CDR1 MNHNY and CDR2 SVGAGI (reference sequence). The CDR3: CASSSYSMRGTEAFF. Here the CDR3 DNA reads TGTGCCAGCAGTTCCTACAGTATGAGGGGCACTGAAGCTTTCTTT.

This chain joins TRBV5-1 and TRBJ1-5; D may be TRBD1 (5 bases). Germline V gene data show CDR1 as SGHRS and CDR2 as YFSETQ. V gave up 0 bases and J gave up 6 bases, with 7 bases separating them. The CDR3 spans 13 residues. The CDR3 DNA follows: TGCGCCAGCAGCTTGGCCGGGGGTCAGCCCCAGCATTTT. Translating it yields CASSLAGGQPQHF.

V usage is TRBV4-3 and J usage is TRBJ2-5; possible D gene TRBD2, 6 bases. With 1 base removed from V and 5 bases from J, the gap between germline ends came to 8 bases. Germline V lookup: CDR1 LGHNA, CDR2 YSLEER. There are 13 residues in the CDR3. Written as DNA, the CDR3 is TGCGCCAGCAGCCAAGCGGAGGGGGAGACCCAGTACTTC. This encodes CASSQAEGETQYF.

V and J are TRBV19 and TRBJ2-7; TRBD2 aligns across 9 bases. Trimming cost V 1 base and J 2 bases; bases outside gene matches: 3. The CDR3 loop spans 15 amino acids. The germline gives CDR1 LNHDA, CDR2 SQIVND (reference sequence). The DNA of the CDR3 is TGTGCCAGTAGTATAGCTAGCGGGGTCGCCTACGAGCAGTACTTC. Protein product: CASSIASGVAYEQYF.

This clone came up once. The chain carries TRBV19 and TRBJ2-3, with TRBD1 matching over 9 bases. The CDR3 sequence is 14 residues long. V gave up 7 bases and J gave up 5 bases; unmatched junction bases: 7. Germline-derived CDR1 and CDR2 are LNHDA and SQIVND (reference sequence). The chain's CDR3 is CASNRGRELDTQYF. DNA for the CDR3: TGTGCCAGTAACAGGGGGCGTGAATTAGATACGCAGTATTTT.

This clone has a handful of counts. The chain is built from TRBV27 and TRBJ2-3; D perhaps matches TRBD2 (6 bases). In germline, CDR1 is MNHEY, CDR2 SMNVEV (reference sequence). Trimming took 11 bases from V and 2 from J, leaving 17 bases between them. CDR3 size: 14 residues. CDR3 in amino acids: CAGCGGNYTDTQYF. CDR3 DNA: TGTGCCGGGTGTGGGGGGAATTACACAGATACGCAGTATTTT.

The J gene is TRBJ1-1, the V gene TRBV5-1; 9 positions match TRBD1. The CDR3 contains 18 residues. Trimming took 5 bases from V and 0 from J; bases not matched to a gene: 14. Germline V gives CDR1 SGHRS, CDR2 YFSETQ. DNA for the CDR3: TGCGCCAGCAGGGCTGGGACAGGGACCACAATAATGAACACTGAAGCTTTCTTT. As protein: CASRAGTGTTIMNTEAFF.